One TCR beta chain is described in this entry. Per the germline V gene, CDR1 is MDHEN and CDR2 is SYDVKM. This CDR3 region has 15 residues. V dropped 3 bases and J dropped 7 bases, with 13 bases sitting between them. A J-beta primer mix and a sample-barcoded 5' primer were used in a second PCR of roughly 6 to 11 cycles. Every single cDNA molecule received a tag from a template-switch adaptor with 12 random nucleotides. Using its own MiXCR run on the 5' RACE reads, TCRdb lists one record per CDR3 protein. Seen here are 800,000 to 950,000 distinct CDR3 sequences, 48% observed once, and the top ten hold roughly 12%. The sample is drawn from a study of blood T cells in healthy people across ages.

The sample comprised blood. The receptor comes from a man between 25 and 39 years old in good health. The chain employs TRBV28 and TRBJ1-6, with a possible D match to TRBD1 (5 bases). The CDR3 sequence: CASSLTGLTNSPLHF. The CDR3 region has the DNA TGTGCCAGCAGTTTGACGGGACTGACCAATTCACCCCTCCACTTT.